This entry features one T cell receptor (beta chain) sequence. Its antigen is undetermined. The PCR ran on 60 Vbeta and 13 Jbeta primers. TCRdb's copy holds only in-frame clones and misses some; the assay was immunoSEQ multiplex PCR. The table has under 200,000 clones, about 80% seen once. Trimming stripped 2 bases from V and 10 bases from J, with 21 bases between. The CDR3 runs to 16 residues. Germline CDR1 is LNHDA and CDR2 is SQIVND (reference sequence). The data stem from a study of cytomegalovirus exposure and HLA in healthy donors. Whole-study findings and limits: Using a false discovery rate of 0.05, a later analysis showed that approximately 17,000 TCR beta sequences were associated with HLA alleles.

The V gene is TRBV19, the J gene TRBJ2-1; tentative D call: TRBD2 (6 bases). The sequenced material came from PBMCs. This clonotype was obtained from a girl between 10 and 17 years old in good health and CMV-seropositive. The chain's CDR3 is CASSILGGNLGREQFF. For the CDR3, the DNA is TGTGCCAGTAGTATACTTGGGGGGAACCTCGGGAGAGAGCAGTTCTTC.